One and the same sample provided the 19 T cell receptor beta chains below, sequenced in a study of long-term antiretroviral therapy in people with HIV. At the survey level, the v3.0 immunoSEQ assay was run. TCRdb's table, derived via immunoSEQ multiplex PCR, lists solely in-frame clones and lacks some. Of around 20,000 clones in the sample, 80% to 90% were seen once. Sequences were derived from unsorted PBMCs, sampled 0.2 years before starting antiretroviral therapy. All receptors derive from a man between 18 and 29 years old with HIV.

The chain uses TRBV21-1 and TRBJ2-1; the table's D call of TRBD2 was not tested on the DNA. TRBV21-1 has pseudogene status. This CDR3 has 14 amino acids. The CDR3 DNA sequence: TGTGCCAGCGGACTGACTAGCGGGTACAATGAGCAGTTCTTC. Protein: CASGLTSGYNEQFF.

This chain connects TRBV18 to TRBJ1-5; D gene ambiguous. This CDR3 region has 13 residues. V was shortened by 1 base and J by 4 bases, with 5 bases between the two germline ends. The germline CDR1 and CDR2 sequences are KGHSH and LQKENI. CDR3 loop: CASSPQGNQPQHF. The CDR3 DNA sequence: TGTGCCAGCTCACCACAGGGTAATCAGCCCCAGCATTTT.

The gene calls are TRBV7-8 and TRBJ2-5; D is unresolved. The CDR3 runs 15 residues. The V gene's germline CDR1 is SGHVS and CDR2 FQNEAQ. The ends were cut back, 6 bases at V and 5 bases at J, with 19 bases in the middle. The CDR3 DNA sequence: TGTGCCAGCAGTCCTACATTCTGGGAATACGAGACCCAGTACTTC. Residues: CASSPTFWEYETQYF.

V is TRBV7-2 and J is TRBJ2-1, with 8 nucleotides matching TRBD2. After removal of 4 bases from V and 9 bases from J, the junction contained 11 bases not matched to a gene. CDR3 length: 15 residues. The germline V gene encodes CDR1 SGHTA and CDR2 FQGNSA. CDR3 residues: CASSSWGSGGGEQFF. The CDR3 DNA reads as TGTGCCAGCAGCTCCTGGGGATCGGGAGGGGGTGAGCAGTTCTTC. The full variable domain, completed using reference TRBV7-2 and TRBJ2-1, is GAGVSQSPSNKVTEKGKDVELRCDPISGHTALYWYRQSLGQGLEFLIYFQGNSAPDKSGLPSDRFSAERTGGSVSTLTIQRTQQEDSAVYLCASSSWGSGGGEQFFGPGTRLTVL.

The chain joins TRBV15 to TRBJ1-2; possible D gene TRBD1, 5 bases. The CDR3 runs 17 residues. Between the trimmed V and J ends, which lost 0 bases and 1 base, there was a span of 15 bases. Germline loops: CDR1 LNHNV, CDR2 YYDKDF (reference sequence). The CDR3 region is CATSRDSGTLINYGYTF. CDR3 in DNA: TGTGCCACCAGCAGAGATTCCGGGACCTTAATTAACTATGGCTACACCTTC.

Only one count was recorded for this clone. The chain recombines TRBV27 with TRBJ1-3, with D possibly being TRBD1 (6 bases). Germline-derived CDR1 and CDR2 are MNHEY and SMNVEV (reference sequence). The V gene lost 2 bases and the J gene lost 0 bases, with 17 bases spanning the gap. The CDR3 runs 18 residues. In DNA, the CDR3 is TGTGCCAGCAGTTTAAGGGCGACAGGCCTACACTCTGGAAACACCATATATTTT. Protein sequence: CASSLRATGLHSGNTIYF.

This clone came up once. V is TRBV18 and J is TRBJ1-4; the D gene is possibly TRBD1 (6 bases). CDR1 is KGHSH and CDR2 is LQKENI in the germline V gene. Between the trimmed V and J ends, which lost 3 bases and 6 bases, there was a span of 17 bases. The CDR3 runs 16 residues. The CDR3 loop is CASSPEGGMMYEKLFF. CDR3 DNA: TGTGCCAGCTCACCGGAGGGGGGGATGATGTATGAAAAACTGTTTTTT.

The rearrangement links TRBV27 to TRBJ2-1; D may be TRBD2 (6 bases). The CDR3 consists of 15 residues. Germline assignment: CDR1 MNHEY and CDR2 SMNVEV (reference sequence). V lost 3 bases and J lost 4, with 13 bases in between. The CDR3 DNA sequence: TGTGCCAGCAGTTTGGGGACTTTGCCGTACAATGAGCAGTTCTTC. It is translated as CASSLGTLPYNEQFF.

The chain couples TRBV9 to TRBJ2-3, with 9 bases aligning to TRBD1. This CDR3 spans 16 amino acids. The trim removed 3 bases at V and 1 base at J, leaving 6 bases unmatched. CDR1 SGDLS and CDR2 YYNGEE come from the germline V gene. The CDR3 loop is CASSAPGTGRTDTQYF. The CDR3 coding sequence is TGTGCCAGCAGCGCCCCCGGGACAGGGCGCACAGATACGCAGTATTTT.

The chain combines TRBV18 with TRBJ2-6; D remains ambiguous. This CDR3 region has 18 residues. Trimming took 0 bases from V and 0 from J, leaving 12 bases between them. Germline V lookup: CDR1 KGHSH, CDR2 LQKENI. The CDR3 coding sequence is TGTGCCAGCTCACCACCCCAGGCAACGTTCTCTGGGGCCAACGTCCTGACTTTC. Amino acids: CASSPPQATFSGANVLTF.

In the case of this clone: Other DNA sequences in the sample encode the same CDR3. The chain uses TRBV5-1 and TRBJ2-2, with 9 bases lining up with TRBD2. The junction had 4 bases not matched to a gene; V was cut back by 4 bases and J by 3 bases. Germline values: CDR1 SGHRS, CDR2 YFSETQ. This CDR3 has 15 amino acids. CDR3 residues: CASSPLAGYTGELFF. CDR3 coding DNA: TGCGCCAGCAGCCCCCTAGCGGGGTACACCGGGGAGCTGTTTTTT.

This chain connects TRBV19 to TRBJ2-3; D is perhaps TRBD1 (6 bases). V lost 5 bases and J 6 bases, leaving 21 bases between the germline ends. Germline V gene lookup returns CDR1 LNHDA and CDR2 SQIVND (reference sequence). The CDR3 consists of 16 residues. The CDR3 protein is CASSPSTGPAADTQYF. In nucleotides, the CDR3 is TGTGCCAGTAGTCCAAGTACAGGGCCAGCCGCCGATACGCAGTATTTT.

In this sample, this clone turned up a few times. This chain joins TRBV11-3 and TRBJ1-1, with D unclear. The CDR3 has 13 residues. The germline gives CDR1 SGHNT, CDR2 YENEEA. Trimming cost V 1 base and J 3 bases, with 6 bases left between them. The CDR3 sequence is CASSLGRYTEAFF. As DNA, the CDR3 is TGTGCCAGCAGCTTAGGCAGGTACACTGAAGCTTTCTTT.

This clone occurred once. This chain connects TRBV9 to TRBJ1-5; D might be TRBD1 (6 bases). This CDR3 is built from 15 residues. From germline, CDR1 is SGDLS and CDR2 YYNGEE. V was pared by 7 bases and J by 0 bases, with 14 bases between. CDR3 nucleotide sequence: TGTGCCAGCCCCTCAGGGGCGGATAGCAATCAGCCCCAGCATTTT. Translated, it gives CASPSGADSNQPQHF. The whole variable domain, filled in from reference TRBV9 and TRBJ1-5, reads DSGVTQTPKHLITATGQRVTLRCSPRSGDLSVYWYQQSLDQGLQFLIQYYNGEERAKGNILERFSAQQFPDLHSELNLSSLELGDSALYFCASPSGADSNQPQHFGDGTRLSIL.

The gene calls are TRBV15 and TRBJ2-7; 8 bases are a match to TRBD2. Germline CDR1 and CDR2: LNHNV and YYDKDF (reference sequence). There are 16 residues in the CDR3. With 3 bases clipped from V and 7 bases from J, the junction kept 14 bases outside the gene matches. CDR3 residues: CATSRPWTSLTIEQYF. CDR3 in DNA: TGTGCCACCAGCAGGCCCTGGACTAGCCTGACTATTGAGCAGTACTTC.

The chain recombines TRBV5-1 with TRBJ2-3; 9 bases line up with TRBD1. The germline CDR1 and CDR2 sequences are SGHRS and YFSETQ. V dropped 2 bases and J dropped 2; count of bases not matched to a gene: 9. CDR3 length: 17 amino acids. CDR3 coding DNA: TGCGCCAGCAGCTTAAAATCCGGGACAGGGATCACAGATACGCAGTATTTT. Its protein product is CASSLKSGTGITDTQYF.

This chain uses TRBV6-5 with TRBJ2-1, with unresolved D. Trimming pared 6 bases from V and 2 bases from J, leaving 5 bases between. The CDR3 covers 12 residues. The V gene's germline CDR1 is MNHEY and CDR2 SVGAGI. This CDR3 reads CASRSTYNEQFF. CDR3 coding DNA: TGTGCCAGCAGATCGACCTACAATGAGCAGTTCTTC.

The genes are TRBV5-6 and TRBJ2-7; 11 bases align to TRBD1. Germline CDR1 SGHDT, CDR2 YYEEEE. CDR3 size: 17 residues. V gave up 1 base and J gave up 4 bases; unmatched junction bases: 10. CDR3 in amino acids: CASSLMGRGTGGYEQYF. Written as DNA, the CDR3 is TGTGCCAGCAGCTTGATGGGGCGAGGGACAGGGGGGTACGAGCAGTACTTC.

This clone was found a few times. At one of its ends the junction is not consistent with the germline gene, which may arise from a read error. This chain uses TRBV11-1 with TRBJ1-2; TRBD1 might be the D (5 bases). CDR3 length: 11 amino acids. Germline CDR1 SGHAT, CDR2 FQDESV (reference sequence). CDR3: CASRGHYGYTF. For the CDR3, the DNA is TGTGCCAGCAGAGGACATTATGGCTACACTTTC.